The next 15 T cell receptor beta chains were all read from a single sample in a study of PD-L1 blockade in urothelial cancer. Method: immunoSEQ multiplex PCR; TCRdb's copy keeps in-frame clones and lacks some. The top ten hold 1.5% to 2% of the sample, which has under 35,000 clones, around 87% seen once. The specimen comprised PBMCs, sampled around atezolizumab (anti-PD-L1) treatment. The receptors originated from a man aged 45 to 65 with urothelial cancer.

The sample holds one count of this clone. The rearrangement uses TRBV7-9 and TRBJ1-4; D is undetermined. The CDR3 sequence is 14 residues long. With 0 bases removed from V and 7 bases from J, the gap between germline ends came to 9 bases. CDR1 is SEHNR, CDR2 FQNEAQ, per germline (reference sequence). In nucleotides, the CDR3 is TGTGCCAGCAGCTTAGCATCTGCACTTGAAAAACTGTTTTTT. Its translation is CASSLASALEKLFF.

The chain links TRBV5-8 to TRBJ2-7, with 10 bases fitting TRBD2. CDR3 size: 17 residues. Germline CDR1 is SGHTS and CDR2 is YDEGEE. The V segment lost 6 bases and the J segment 0 bases; nucleotides outside the gene matches: 12. CDR3 loop: CASILAGVLPSSYEQYF. CDR3 bases: TGTGCCAGCATCCTAGCGGGGGTGTTACCGAGCTCCTACGAGCAGTACTTC.

The CDR3 loop reads CASSVDPTRQLSREQFF. The CDR3, as DNA: TGTGCCAGCAGCGTTGACCCAACCCGACAATTGAGCCGCGAGCAGTTCTTC. The gene calls are TRBV9 and TRBJ2-1; D remains ambiguous. The CDR3 extends over 17 amino acids. V shed 2 bases and J shed 10 bases, with 25 bases lying between them. In germline, CDR1 is SGDLS, CDR2 YYNGEE.

V and J are TRBV11-2 and TRBJ2-5; D is possibly TRBD1 (6 bases). The CDR3 spans 12 residues. Germline V gene lookup returns CDR1 SGHAT and CDR2 FQNNGV. V lost 6 bases and J lost 4, with 9 bases in between. The CDR3 sequence is CASRGATETQYF. DNA of the CDR3: TGTGCCAGCAGGGGGGCGACAGAGACCCAGTACTTC.

V is TRBV9 and J is TRBJ1-1; no firm D call. V lost 0 bases and J 0 bases, leaving 9 bases between the germline ends. The CDR3 is 15 amino acids. Germline values: CDR1 SGDLS, CDR2 YYNGEE. The CDR3 nucleotides read TGTGCCAGCAGCGTAGAACCGGAGATGAACACTGAAGCTTTCTTT. Its protein is CASSVEPEMNTEAFF.

The chain employs TRBV7-9 and TRBJ2-1, with TRBD2 matching 12 bases. Unmatched junction bases numbered 13, after V lost 5 bases and J lost 8 bases. The CDR3 loop spans 17 amino acids. Germline CDR1 SEHNR, CDR2 FQNEAQ (reference sequence). The CDR3 bases are TGTGCCAGCAGCGCTCGGACGACTAGCGGGGGTAAGGATGAGCAGTTCTTC. Translation gives CASSARTTSGGKDEQFF.

The gene calls are TRBV15 and TRBJ2-4; D might be TRBD1 (5 bases). Trimming left V 0 bases short and J 9 bases short, with 9 bases between. CDR1 is LNHNV, CDR2 YYDKDF, per germline (reference sequence). The CDR3 has 13 amino acids. The CDR3 DNA follows: TGTGCCACCAGCAGAGACTCAGGGCCCATTCAGTACTTC. It is translated as CATSRDSGPIQYF.

This clone was found a few times. This chain connects TRBV27 to TRBJ2-7, with 9 bases matching TRBD1. Per germline, CDR1 MNHEY and CDR2 SMNVEV (reference sequence). V gave up 5 bases and J gave up 7 bases; unmatched junction bases: 9. There are 14 residues in the CDR3. In DNA, the CDR3 is TGTGCCAGCAGTCACCGGGACAGGGCCGGTGAGCAGTACTTC. Protein product: CASSHRDRAGEQYF.

V usage is TRBV5-1 and J usage is TRBJ2-5; 7 bases are a match to TRBD2. V was pared by 4 bases and J by 2 bases, with 11 bases of the junction left unmatched. The CDR3 has 16 residues. Germline V gene lookup returns CDR1 SGHRS and CDR2 YFSETQ. Here the CDR3 reads CASSPNPSGEQETQYF. As DNA, the CDR3 is TGCGCCAGCAGCCCTAACCCTAGCGGAGAGCAAGAGACCCAGTACTTC.

The J gene is TRBJ2-6, the V gene TRBV6-1; D is unresolved. Germline lookup yields CDR1 MNHNS and CDR2 SASEGT. The CDR3 has 18 residues. Trimming stripped 2 bases from V and 0 bases from J, with 14 bases between. In DNA, the CDR3 is TGTGCCAGCAGTGAATTAATACTTATTTCCTCTGGGGCCAACGTCCTGACTTTC. Its protein is CASSELILISSGANVLTF.

The chain recombines TRBV6-4 with TRBJ2-1; D may be TRBD2 (5 bases). The germline V gene encodes CDR1 MRHNA and CDR2 SNTAGT. V was clipped by 3 bases and J by 7 bases, with 7 bases between them. The CDR3 has 12 residues. This CDR3 is CASSETGNEQFF. The CDR3 DNA is TGTGCCAGCAGTGAAACGGGGAATGAGCAGTTCTTC.

The chain links TRBV11-2 to TRBJ2-7, with a tentative D call TRBD2 (7 bases). Trimming left V 8 bases short and J 4 bases short, with 15 bases between. Germline assignment: CDR1 SGHAT and CDR2 FQNNGV. The CDR3 runs 13 residues. DNA for the CDR3: TGTGCCAGCGCCGGGGGAGGGGGGTACGAGCAGTACTTC. Amino acid sequence: CASAGGGGYEQYF.

This chain connects TRBV7-3 to TRBJ2-3; the D gene is possibly TRBD1 (6 bases). Trimming took off 3 bases at V and 7 bases at J, with 8 bases between the two ends. CDR3 length: 12 amino acids. The germline gives CDR1 SGHTA, CDR2 FQGTGA. CDR3 coding DNA: TGTGCCAGCAGCTTGGACAGCCATACGCAGTATTTT. Protein product: CASSLDSHTQYF.

The chain combines TRBV10-1 with TRBJ2-1, with D perhaps matching TRBD2 (6 bases). V lost 0 bases and J 7 bases, leaving 16 bases between the germline ends. CDR1 is WNHNN, CDR2 SYGVQD, per germline (reference sequence). The CDR3 sequence is 16 residues long. The CDR3 nucleotides are TGCGCCAGCAGTGAGTCGTCGGGTCTCGGGGGTAATGAGCAGTTCTTC. It translates to CASSESSGLGGNEQFF.

V and J are TRBV9 and TRBJ2-1; possible D gene TRBD2, 7 bases. The germline V gene encodes CDR1 SGDLS and CDR2 YYNGEE. The ends were cut back, 0 bases at V and 2 bases at J, with 9 bases in the middle. The CDR3 is 15 amino acids. CDR3 residues: CASSVAGGPYNEQFF. The CDR3 nucleotides are TGTGCCAGCAGCGTAGCGGGGGGCCCCTACAATGAGCAGTTCTTC.